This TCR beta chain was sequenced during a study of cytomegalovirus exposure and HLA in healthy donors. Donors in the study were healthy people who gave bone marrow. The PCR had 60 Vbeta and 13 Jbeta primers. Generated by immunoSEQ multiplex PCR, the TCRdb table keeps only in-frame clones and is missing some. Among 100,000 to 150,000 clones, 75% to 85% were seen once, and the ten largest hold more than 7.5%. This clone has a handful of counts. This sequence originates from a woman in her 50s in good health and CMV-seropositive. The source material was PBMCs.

CDR3 region: CASSEMTGPGNTEAFF. The CDR3 region has the DNA TGTGCCAGCTCAGAGATGACAGGGCCTGGGAACACTGAAGCTTTCTTT. The genes are TRBV18 and TRBJ1-1, with TRBD1 identical over 7 bases. The CDR3 has 16 residues. V was clipped by 5 bases and J by 1 base; unmatched bases: 10. Per germline, CDR1 KGHSH and CDR2 LQKENI.